This entry concerns a single T cell receptor (beta chain). Its antigen remains unidentified. This sample is drawn from a study of cytomegalovirus exposure and HLA in healthy donors. CDR1 MNHEY and CDR2 SMNVEV come from the germline V gene (reference sequence). This CDR3 is 15 amino acids long. The V end was cut by 2 bases, the J end by 2 bases, with 10 bases between. Broader study findings: As a later analysis revealed, most CMV-associated TCR beta chains appeared HLA-restricted. A missense DCLRE1C variant was associated with V- and J-gene trimming of TCR beta chains in a later analysis, and an independent cohort replicated the association. Among the CMV-associated chains, a few were confirmed in vitro as specific for CMV antigens. When the data were analyzed later, several of the most significant clusters appeared to be linked to common viral pathogens.

PCR involved 60 Vbeta and 13 Jbeta primers. Using immunoSEQ multiplex PCR, the repertoire was profiled, and TCRdb retains in-frame clones only, with some absent. The table has some 91,000 clones, around 86% seen once. The source of this sequence is a man younger than 40 in good health and CMV-seropositive. The sample comprised PBMCs. V and J are TRBV27 and TRBJ2-1, with D perhaps matching TRBD2 (6 bases). Here the CDR3 DNA reads TGTGCCAGCAGTTTAACCGGGGGTCCCTACAATGAGCAGTTCTTC. Its translation: CASSLTGGPYNEQFF.